This T cell receptor (beta chain) was sequenced during a study of shared clonotypes between healthy human individuals. Overall study results and limits: Shared clonotypes across all four donors exceeded non-shared ones in generation probability.

With respect to this clone: The antigen is undetermined.

J gave up 0 bases and V 2 bases, and 3 bases lay outside the gene matches. This CDR3 contains 15 residues. Germline values: CDR1 MNHNY, CDR2 SVGAGI (reference sequence). Genomic DNA of each subset was evenly split across several immunoSEQ plates. The table came from immunoSEQ multiplex PCR; TCRdb's copy has only in-frame clones and leaves some out. The sample holds about 1 million clones, about 75% seen once. The sequenced material came from memory CD4+ T cells sorted from blood. Subset noted: CD45RA-negative fraction. The genes are TRBV6-6 and TRBJ1-1; 7 bases are shared with TRBD1. The source is a man younger than 30 in good health. CDR3 nucleotides: TGTGCCAGCAGTTACACGGGACAGATGAACACTGAAGCTTTCTTT. As protein: CASSYTGQMNTEAFF.